This T cell receptor beta chain was found in a study of blood T cell repertoires in COVID-19. J gave up 4 bases and V 4 bases, and 11 bases lay outside the gene matches. Per germline, CDR1 LNHDA and CDR2 SQIVND (reference sequence). The CDR3 extends over 16 amino acids. Only in-frame clones appear in the TCRdb table, and some are missing; sequencing was by immunoSEQ multiplex PCR. Among approximately 260,000 clones, roughly 90% were seen once, and the ten largest hold 1.9%. In terms of age and location, participants ranged from about 18 to 90 years and lived in under 30 US areas. Participants were placed into cohorts based on the clinical history they reported.

The clonotype was recovered from a woman aged 55-70 years who had recovered from COVID-19. The sequenced material came from PBMCs or T cells enriched from blood (not recorded which). This rearrangement joins TRBV19 to TRBJ2-3; TRBD2 matches 7 bases. DNA of the CDR3: TGTGCCAGTAGTAAGTCGTTGGGAGGGACCGCAGATACGCAGTATTTT. The encoded protein is CASSKSLGGTADTQYF. Full variable domain (missing parts from reference TRBV19 and TRBJ2-3): DGGITQSPKYLFRKEGQNVTLSCEQNLNHDAMYWYRQDPGQGLRLIYYSQIVNDFQKGDIAEGYSVSREKKESFPLTVTSAQKNPTAFYLCASSKSLGGTADTQYFGPGTRLTVL.